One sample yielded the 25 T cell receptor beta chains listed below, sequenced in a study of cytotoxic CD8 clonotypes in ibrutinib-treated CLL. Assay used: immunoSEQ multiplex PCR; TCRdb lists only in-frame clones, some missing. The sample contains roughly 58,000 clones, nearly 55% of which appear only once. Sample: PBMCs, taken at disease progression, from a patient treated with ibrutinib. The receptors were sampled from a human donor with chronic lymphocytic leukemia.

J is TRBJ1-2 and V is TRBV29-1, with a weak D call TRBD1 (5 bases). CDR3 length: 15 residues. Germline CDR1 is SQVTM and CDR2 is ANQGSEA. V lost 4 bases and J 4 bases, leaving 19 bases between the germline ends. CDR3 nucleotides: TGCAGCGTTGTTGGGTTGGGGGACTTGGGCTATGGCTACACCTTC. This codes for CSVVGLGDLGYGYTF.

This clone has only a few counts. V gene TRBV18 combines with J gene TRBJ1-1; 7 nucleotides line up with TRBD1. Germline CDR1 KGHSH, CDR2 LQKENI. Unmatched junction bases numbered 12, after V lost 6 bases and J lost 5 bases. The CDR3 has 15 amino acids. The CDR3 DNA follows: TGTGCCAGCTCGGGACGACAGGGCGAGTCGACTGAAGCTTTCTTT. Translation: CASSGRQGESTEAFF.

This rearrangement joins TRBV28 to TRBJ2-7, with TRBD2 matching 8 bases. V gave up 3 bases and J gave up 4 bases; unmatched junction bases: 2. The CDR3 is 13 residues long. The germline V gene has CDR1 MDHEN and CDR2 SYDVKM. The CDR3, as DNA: TGTGCCAGCAGTTTCTCGGGAGGGTACGAGCAGTACTTC. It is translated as CASSFSGGYEQYF.

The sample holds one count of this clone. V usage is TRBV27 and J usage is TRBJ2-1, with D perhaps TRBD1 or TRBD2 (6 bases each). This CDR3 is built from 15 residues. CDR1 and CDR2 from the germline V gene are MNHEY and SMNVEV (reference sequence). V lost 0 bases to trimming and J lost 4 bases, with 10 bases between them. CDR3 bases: TGTGCCAGCAGTTTATCACGGGGGCCTTACAATGAGCAGTTCTTC. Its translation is CASSLSRGPYNEQFF.

The CDR3 here is CASSFHGLETQYF. Written as DNA, the CDR3 is TGTGCCAGCAGCTTTCATGGTTTAGAGACCCAGTACTTC. The chain employs TRBV7-9 and TRBJ2-5, with D hard to call. The CDR3 covers 13 residues. The germline CDR1 and CDR2 sequences are SEHNR and FQNEAQ (reference sequence). The ends were cut back, 3 bases at V and 4 bases at J, with 9 bases in the middle.

The CDR3 reads CASSLYEGLSYEQYF. CDR3 DNA: TGTGCCAGCAGCTTATATGAGGGACTCTCCTACGAGCAGTACTTC. The chain links TRBV7-6 to TRBJ2-7; weak D call: TRBD2 (6 bases). CDR1 SGHVS and CDR2 FNYEAQ come from the germline V gene. Trimming pared 2 bases from V and 0 bases from J, leaving 11 bases between. The CDR3 sequence is 15 residues long.

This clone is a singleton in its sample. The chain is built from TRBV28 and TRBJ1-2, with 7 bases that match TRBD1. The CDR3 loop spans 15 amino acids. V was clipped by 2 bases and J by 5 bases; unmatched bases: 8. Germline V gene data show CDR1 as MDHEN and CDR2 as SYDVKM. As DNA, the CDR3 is TGTGCCAGCAGTTTACCCCAGGGGGTCCCGTATGGCTACACCTTC. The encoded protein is CASSLPQGVPYGYTF.

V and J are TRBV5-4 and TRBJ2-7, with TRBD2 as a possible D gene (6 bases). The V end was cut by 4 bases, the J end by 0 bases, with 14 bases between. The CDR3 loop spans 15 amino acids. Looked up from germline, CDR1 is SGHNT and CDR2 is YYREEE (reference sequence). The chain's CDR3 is CASSPAGPSSYEQYF. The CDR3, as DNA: TGTGCCAGCAGCCCGGCGGGACCCAGCTCCTACGAGCAGTACTTC.

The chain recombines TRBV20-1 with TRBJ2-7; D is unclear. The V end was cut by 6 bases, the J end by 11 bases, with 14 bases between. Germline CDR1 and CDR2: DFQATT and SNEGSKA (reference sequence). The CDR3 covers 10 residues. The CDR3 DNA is TGCAGTGCGTTAAGGGTGGCAGAGTACTTC. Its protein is CSALRVAEYF.

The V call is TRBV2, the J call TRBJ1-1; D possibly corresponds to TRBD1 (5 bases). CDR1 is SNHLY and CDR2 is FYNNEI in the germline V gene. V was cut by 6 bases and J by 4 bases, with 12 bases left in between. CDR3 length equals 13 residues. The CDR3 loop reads CASRGDPTTEAFF. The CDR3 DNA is TGTGCCAGCAGAGGGGACCCGACCACTGAAGCTTTCTTT. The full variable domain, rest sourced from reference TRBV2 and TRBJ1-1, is EPEVTQTPSHQVTQMGQEVILRCVPISNHLYFYWYRQILGQKVEFLVSFYNNEISEKSEIFDDQFSVERPDGSNFTLKIRSTKLEDSAMYFCASRGDPTTEAFFGQGTRLTVV.

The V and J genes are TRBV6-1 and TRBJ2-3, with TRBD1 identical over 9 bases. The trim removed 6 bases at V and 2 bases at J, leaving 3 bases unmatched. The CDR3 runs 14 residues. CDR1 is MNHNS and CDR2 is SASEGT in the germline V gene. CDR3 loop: CASRDRGATDTQYF. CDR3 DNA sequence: TGTGCCAGCAGGGACAGGGGCGCCACAGATACGCAGTATTTT.

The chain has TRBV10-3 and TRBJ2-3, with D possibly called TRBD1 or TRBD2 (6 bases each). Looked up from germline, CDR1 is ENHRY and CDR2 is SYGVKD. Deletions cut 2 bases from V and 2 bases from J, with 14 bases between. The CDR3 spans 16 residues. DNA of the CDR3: TGTGCCATCAGTGAGCCGGGGGCAGCCTACACAGATACGCAGTATTTT. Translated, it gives CAISEPGAAYTDTQYF.

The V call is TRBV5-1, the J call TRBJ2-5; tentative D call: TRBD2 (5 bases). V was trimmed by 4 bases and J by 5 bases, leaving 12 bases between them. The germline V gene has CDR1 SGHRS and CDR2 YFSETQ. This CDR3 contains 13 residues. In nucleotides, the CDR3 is TGCGCCAGCAGCCCCACTGGAGGCGAGACCCAGTACTTC. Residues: CASSPTGGETQYF.

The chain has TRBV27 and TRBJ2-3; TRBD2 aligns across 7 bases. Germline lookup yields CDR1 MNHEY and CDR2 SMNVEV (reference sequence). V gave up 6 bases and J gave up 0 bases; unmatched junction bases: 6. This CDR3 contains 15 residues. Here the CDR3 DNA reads TGTGCCAGCAGATATAGTAGCGGGAGCACAGATACGCAGTATTTT. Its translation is CASRYSSGSTDTQYF.

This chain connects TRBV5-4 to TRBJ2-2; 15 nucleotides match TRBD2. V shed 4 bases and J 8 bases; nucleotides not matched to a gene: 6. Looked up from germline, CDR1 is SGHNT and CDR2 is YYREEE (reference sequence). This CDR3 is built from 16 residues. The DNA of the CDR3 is TGTGCCAGCAGCCCCGGGACTAGCGGGGGGCAGGGGGAGCTGTTTTTT. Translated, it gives CASSPGTSGGQGELFF.

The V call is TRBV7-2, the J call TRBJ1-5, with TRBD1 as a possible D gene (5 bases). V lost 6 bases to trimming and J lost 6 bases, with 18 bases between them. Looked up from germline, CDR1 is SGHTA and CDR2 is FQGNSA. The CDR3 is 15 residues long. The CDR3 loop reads CASSPYAGMGQPQHF. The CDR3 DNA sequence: TGTGCCAGCAGTCCGTATGCAGGGATGGGTCAGCCCCAGCATTTT.

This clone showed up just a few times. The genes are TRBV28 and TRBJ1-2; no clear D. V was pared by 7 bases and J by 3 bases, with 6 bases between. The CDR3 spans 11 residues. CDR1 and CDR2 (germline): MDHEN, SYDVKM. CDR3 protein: CASTGYYGYTF. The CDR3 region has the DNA TGTGCCAGCACCGGCTACTATGGCTACACCTTC.

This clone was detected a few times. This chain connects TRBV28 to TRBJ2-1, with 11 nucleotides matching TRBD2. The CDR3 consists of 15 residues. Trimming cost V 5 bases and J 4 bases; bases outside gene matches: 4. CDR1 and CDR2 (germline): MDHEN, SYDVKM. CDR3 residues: CASSGGLAEYNEQFF. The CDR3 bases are TGTGCCAGCAGTGGGGGACTAGCGGAATACAATGAGCAGTTCTTC.

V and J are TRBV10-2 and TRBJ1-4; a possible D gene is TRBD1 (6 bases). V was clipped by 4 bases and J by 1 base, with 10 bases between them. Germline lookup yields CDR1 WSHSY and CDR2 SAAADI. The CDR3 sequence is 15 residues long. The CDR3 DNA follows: TGCGCCAGCAGTGGGGCGACAGGAACTAATGAAAAACTGTTTTTT. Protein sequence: CASSGATGTNEKLFF.

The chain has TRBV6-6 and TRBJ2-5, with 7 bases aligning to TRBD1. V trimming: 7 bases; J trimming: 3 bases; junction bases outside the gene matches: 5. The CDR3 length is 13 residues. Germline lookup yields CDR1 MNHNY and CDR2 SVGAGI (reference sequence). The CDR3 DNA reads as TGTGCCAGCAAGGGGGCAGGGGAAGAGACCCAGTACTTC. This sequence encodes CASKGAGEETQYF.

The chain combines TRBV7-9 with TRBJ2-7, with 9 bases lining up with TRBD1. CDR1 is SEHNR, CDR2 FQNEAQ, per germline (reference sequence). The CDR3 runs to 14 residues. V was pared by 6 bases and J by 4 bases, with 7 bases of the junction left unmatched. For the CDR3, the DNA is TGTGCCAGCAGTCCTCGGGACAGGGAGTACGAGCAGTACTTC. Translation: CASSPRDREYEQYF.

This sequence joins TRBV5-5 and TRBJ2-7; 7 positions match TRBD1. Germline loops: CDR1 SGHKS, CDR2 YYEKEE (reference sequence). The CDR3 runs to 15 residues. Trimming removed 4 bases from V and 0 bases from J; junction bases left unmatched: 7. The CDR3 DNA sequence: TGTGCCAGCAGCAGTACAGGGGAGAGCTCCTACGAGCAGTACTTC. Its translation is CASSSTGESSYEQYF.

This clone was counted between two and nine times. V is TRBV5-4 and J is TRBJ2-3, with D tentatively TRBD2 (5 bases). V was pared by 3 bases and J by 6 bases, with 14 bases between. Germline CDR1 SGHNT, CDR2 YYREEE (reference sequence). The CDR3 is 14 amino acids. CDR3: CASSSDPGEDTQYF. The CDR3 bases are TGTGCCAGCAGCTCGGACCCCGGGGAGGATACGCAGTATTTT.

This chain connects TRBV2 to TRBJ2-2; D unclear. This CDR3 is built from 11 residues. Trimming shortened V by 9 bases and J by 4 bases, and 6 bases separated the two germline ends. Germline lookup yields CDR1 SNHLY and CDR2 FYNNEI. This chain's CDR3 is CARGSTGELFF. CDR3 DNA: TGTGCCAGGGGATCCACCGGGGAGCTGTTTTTT.

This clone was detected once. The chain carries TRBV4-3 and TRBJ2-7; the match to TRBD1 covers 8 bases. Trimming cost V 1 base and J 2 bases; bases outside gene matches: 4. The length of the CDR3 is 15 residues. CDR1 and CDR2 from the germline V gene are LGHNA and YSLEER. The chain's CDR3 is CASSQVPGGAYEQYF. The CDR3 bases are TGCGCCAGCAGCCAAGTACCAGGGGGCGCCTACGAGCAGTACTTC.